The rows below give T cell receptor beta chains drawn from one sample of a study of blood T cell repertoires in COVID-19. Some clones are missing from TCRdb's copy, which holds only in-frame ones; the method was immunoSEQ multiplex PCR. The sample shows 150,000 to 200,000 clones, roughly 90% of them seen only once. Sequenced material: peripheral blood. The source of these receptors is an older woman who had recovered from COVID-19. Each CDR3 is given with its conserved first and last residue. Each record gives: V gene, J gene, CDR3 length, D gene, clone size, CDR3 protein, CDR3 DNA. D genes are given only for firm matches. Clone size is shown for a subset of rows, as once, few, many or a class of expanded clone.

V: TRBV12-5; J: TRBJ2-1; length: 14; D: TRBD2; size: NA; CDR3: CASAPSGGANEQFF; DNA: TGTGCTAGTGCCCCTAGCGGGGGGGCAAATGAGCAGTTCTTC
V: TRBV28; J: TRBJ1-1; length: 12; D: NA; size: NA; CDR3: CASSLSAGETFF; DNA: TGTGCCAGCAGTTTATCGGCAGGGGAAACTTTCTTT
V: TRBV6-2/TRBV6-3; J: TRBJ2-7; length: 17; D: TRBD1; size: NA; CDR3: CASSYAVNRGRGLEQYF; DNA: TGTGCCAGCAGTTACGCCGTCAACAGGGGGCGAGGTCTCGAGCAGTACTTC
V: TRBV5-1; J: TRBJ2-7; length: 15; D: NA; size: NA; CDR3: CASSLVTGAAYEQYF; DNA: TGCGCCAGCAGCTTAGTTACAGGCGCAGCCTACGAGCAGTACTTC
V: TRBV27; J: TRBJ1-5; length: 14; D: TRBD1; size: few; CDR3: CASSAQGAGQPQHF; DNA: TGTGCCAGCAGTGCCCAGGGGGCCGGTCAGCCCCAGCATTTT
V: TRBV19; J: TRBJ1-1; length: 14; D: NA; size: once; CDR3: CASSTGRVNTEAFF; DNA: TGTGCCAGTAGTACCGGCAGGGTGAACACTGAAGCTTTCTTT
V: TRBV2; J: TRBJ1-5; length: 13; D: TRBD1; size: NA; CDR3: CASSQQGNQPQHF; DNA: TGTGCCAGCAGTCAACAGGGGAATCAGCCCCAGCATTTT
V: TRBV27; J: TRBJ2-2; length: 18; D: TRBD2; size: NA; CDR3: CASSLFSGSGGNTGELFF; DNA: TGTGCCAGCAGTTTATTTTCCGGTAGCGGGGGGAACACCGGGGAGCTGTTTTTT
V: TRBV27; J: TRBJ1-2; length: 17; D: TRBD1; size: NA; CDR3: CASSFFSRGTVLFGYTF; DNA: TGTGCCAGCAGTTTTTTCTCCCGAGGGACAGTCCTTTTTGGCTACACCTTC
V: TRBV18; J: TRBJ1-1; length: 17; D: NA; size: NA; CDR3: CASSPQRLLPMNTEAFF; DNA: TGTGCCAGCTCACCTCAGCGGCTTCTCCCAATGAACACTGAAGCTTTCTTT
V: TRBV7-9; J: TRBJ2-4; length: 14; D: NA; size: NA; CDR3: CASSFSAGMHIQYF; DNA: TGTGCCAGCAGCTTCTCGGCGGGGATGCACATTCAGTACTTC
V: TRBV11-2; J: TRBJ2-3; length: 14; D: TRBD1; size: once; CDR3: CASNRDRGTDTQYF; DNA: TGTGCCAGCAACAGGGACAGGGGGACAGATACGCAGTATTTT
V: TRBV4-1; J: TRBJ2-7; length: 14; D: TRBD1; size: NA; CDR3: CASSQGNRGYEQYF; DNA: TGCGCCAGCAGCCAAGGGAACAGGGGCTACGAGCAGTACTTC
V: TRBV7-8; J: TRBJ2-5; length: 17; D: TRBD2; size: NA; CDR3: CASSLVRGGGALWTQYF; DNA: TGTGCCAGCAGCTTAGTACGCGGCGGGGGGGCTCTCTGGACCCAGTACTTC
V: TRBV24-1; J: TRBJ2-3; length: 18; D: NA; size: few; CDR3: CATSDFIGRGAYTDTQYF; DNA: TGTGCCACCAGTGATTTCATAGGTCGGGGGGCCTACACAGATACGCAGTATTTT
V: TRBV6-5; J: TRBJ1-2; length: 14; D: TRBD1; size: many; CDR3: CASIPGQETYGYTF; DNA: TGTGCCAGCATCCCGGGACAGGAGACCTATGGCTACACCTTC
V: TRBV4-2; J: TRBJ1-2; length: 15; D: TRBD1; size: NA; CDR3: CASSQGTGEDYGYTF; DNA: TGTGCCAGCAGCCAAGGAACAGGGGAAGACTATGGCTACACCTTC
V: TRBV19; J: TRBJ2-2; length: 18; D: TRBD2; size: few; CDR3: CASSILLGTSAVTGELFF; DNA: TGTGCCAGTAGTATTTTGTTAGGGACTAGCGCCGTAACCGGGGAGCTGTTTTTT
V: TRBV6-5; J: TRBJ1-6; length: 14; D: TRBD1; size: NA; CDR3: CASSSTGYGSPLHF; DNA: TGTGCCAGCAGTTCGACAGGGTACGGGTCACCCCTCCACTTT
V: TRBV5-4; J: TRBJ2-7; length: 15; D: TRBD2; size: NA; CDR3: CASSKGLAGTYEQYF; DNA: TGTGCCAGCAGCAAGGGACTAGCAGGGACCTACGAGCAGTACTTC
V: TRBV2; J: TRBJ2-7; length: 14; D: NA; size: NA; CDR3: CASSIQGSRYEQYF; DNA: TGTGCCAGCAGTATTCAGGGGTCCCGCTACGAGCAGTACTTC
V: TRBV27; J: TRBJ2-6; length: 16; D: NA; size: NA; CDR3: CASSRHASSGANVLTF; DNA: TGTGCCAGCAGTCGACACGCCAGCTCTGGGGCCAACGTCCTGACTTTC
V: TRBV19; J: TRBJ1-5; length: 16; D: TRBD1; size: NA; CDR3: CASRTKQGALHQPQHF; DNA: TGTGCCAGTAGGACTAAACAGGGGGCTTTGCATCAGCCCCAGCATTTT
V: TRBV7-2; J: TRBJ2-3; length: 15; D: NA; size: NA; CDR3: CASSLSSPGADTQYF; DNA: TGTGCCAGCAGCTTATCTTCGCCAGGCGCAGATACGCAGTATTTT
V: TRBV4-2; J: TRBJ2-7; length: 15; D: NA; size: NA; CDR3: CASSQGAGQSYEQYF; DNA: TGTGCCAGCAGCCAAGGGGCCGGACAGTCCTACGAGCAGTACTTC
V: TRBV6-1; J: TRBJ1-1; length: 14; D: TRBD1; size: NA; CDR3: CASSENPGGTEAFF; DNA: TGTGCCAGCAGTGAAAACCCAGGGGGGACTGAAGCTTTCTTT
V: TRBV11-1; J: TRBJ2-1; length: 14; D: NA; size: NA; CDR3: CASRQNFPPHEQFF; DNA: TGTGCCAGCAGACAGAACTTCCCCCCCCATGAGCAGTTCTTC
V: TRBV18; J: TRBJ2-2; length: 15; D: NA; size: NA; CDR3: CASSPTQGNTGELFF; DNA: TGTGCCAGCTCACCGACACAGGGGAACACCGGGGAGCTGTTTTTT
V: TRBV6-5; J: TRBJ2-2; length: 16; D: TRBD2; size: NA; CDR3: CASSYQGLANTGELFF; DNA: TGTGCCAGCAGTTATCAAGGACTAGCGAACACCGGGGAGCTGTTTTTT
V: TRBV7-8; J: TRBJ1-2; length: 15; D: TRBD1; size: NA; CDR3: CASSLVQGANYGYTF; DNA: TGTGCCAGCAGCTTAGTGCAGGGGGCGAACTATGGCTACACCTTC
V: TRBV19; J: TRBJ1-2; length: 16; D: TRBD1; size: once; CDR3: CASSRSSGTDNYGYTF; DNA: TGTGCCAGTAGTAGATCGTCCGGGACAGATAACTATGGCTACACCTTC
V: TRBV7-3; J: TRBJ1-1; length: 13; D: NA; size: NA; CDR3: CASSWTQGTEAFF; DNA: TGTGCCAGCAGCTGGACGCAGGGGACTGAAGCTTTCTTT
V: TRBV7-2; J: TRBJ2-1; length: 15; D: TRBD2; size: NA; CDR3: CASSLGLAGGYEQFF; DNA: TGTGCCAGCAGCTTAGGACTAGCGGGGGGCTATGAGCAGTTCTTC
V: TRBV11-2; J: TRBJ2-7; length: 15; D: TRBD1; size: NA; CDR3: CASSSLLTGFYEQYF; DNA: TGTGCCAGCAGCAGCCTTTTGACAGGGTTTTACGAGCAGTACTTC
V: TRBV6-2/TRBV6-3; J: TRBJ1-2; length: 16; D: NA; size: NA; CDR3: CASSYSRSAFPYGYTF; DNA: TGTGCCAGCAGTTACTCGAGGTCGGCTTTCCCCTATGGCTACACCTTC
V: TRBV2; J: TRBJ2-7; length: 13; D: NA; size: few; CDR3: CASTFGLSYEQYF; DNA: TGTGCCAGCACGTTTGGGCTCTCCTACGAGCAGTACTTC
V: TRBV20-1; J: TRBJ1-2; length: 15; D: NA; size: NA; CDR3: CSASSGRGLGYGYTF; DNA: TGCAGTGCTAGTTCAGGACGGGGGTTAGGCTATGGCTACACCTTC
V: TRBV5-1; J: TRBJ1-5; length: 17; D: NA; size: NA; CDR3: CASSLAPQRDSNQPQHF; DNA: TGCGCCAGCAGCTTAGCCCCCCAGCGAGATAGCAATCAGCCCCAGCATTTT
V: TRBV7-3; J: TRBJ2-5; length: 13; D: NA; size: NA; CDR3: CASSFRYQETQYF; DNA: TGTGCCAGCAGCTTCAGATACCAAGAGACCCAGTACTTC
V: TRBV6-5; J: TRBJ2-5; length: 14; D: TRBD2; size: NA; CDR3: CASSRGGGQETQYF; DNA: TGTGCCAGCTCTAGGGGCGGGGGACAAGAGACCCAGTACTTC
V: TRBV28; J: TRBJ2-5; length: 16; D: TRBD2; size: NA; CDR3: CASSLGLAGGQETQYF; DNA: TGTGCCAGCAGTTTAGGGCTAGCGGGGGGCCAAGAGACCCAGTACTTC
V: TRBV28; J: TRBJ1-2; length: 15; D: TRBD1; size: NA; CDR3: CASSTGQGGIYGYTF; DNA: TGTGCCAGCAGTACCGGACAGGGGGGGATCTATGGCTACACCTTC
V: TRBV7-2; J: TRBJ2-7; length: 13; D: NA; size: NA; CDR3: CASSSQVAYEQYF; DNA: TGTGCCAGCAGCTCACAGGTCGCCTACGAGCAGTACTTC
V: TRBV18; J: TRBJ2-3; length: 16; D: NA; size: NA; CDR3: CASSPLRGRSTDTQYF; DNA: TGTGCCAGCTCACCACTGCGGGGCCGTAGCACAGATACGCAGTATTTT
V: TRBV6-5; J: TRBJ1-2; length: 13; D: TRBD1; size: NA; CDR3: CASTRDRGAGYTF; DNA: TGTGCCAGCACCAGGGACAGGGGCGCTGGCTACACCTTC
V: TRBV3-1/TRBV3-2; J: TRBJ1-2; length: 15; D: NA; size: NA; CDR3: CASSHIAATNYGYTF; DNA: TGTGCCAGCAGCCATATTGCGGCTACTAACTATGGCTACACCTTC
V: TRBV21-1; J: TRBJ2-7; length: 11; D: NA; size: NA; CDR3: CASSKVHAQYF; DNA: TGTGCCAGCAGCAAAGTACACGCTCAGTACTTC
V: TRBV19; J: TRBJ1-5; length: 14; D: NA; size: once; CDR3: CASSIRGGDQPQHF; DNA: TGTGCCAGTAGTATTCGCGGCGGGGATCAGCCCCAGCATTTT
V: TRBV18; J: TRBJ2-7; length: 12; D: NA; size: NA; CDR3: CASSKDTYEQYF; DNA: TGTGCCAGCTCAAAGGACACCTACGAGCAGTACTTC
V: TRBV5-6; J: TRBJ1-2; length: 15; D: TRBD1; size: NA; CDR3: CASTLGTGVAYGYTF; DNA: TGTGCCAGCACCTTAGGGACAGGGGTTGCCTATGGCTACACCTTC
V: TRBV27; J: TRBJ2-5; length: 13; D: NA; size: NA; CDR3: CASRPRSQGTQYF; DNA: TGTGCCAGCAGGCCCCGAAGCCAGGGGACCCAGTACTTC
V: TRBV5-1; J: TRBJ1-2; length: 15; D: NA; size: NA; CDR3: CASSLARPAEGSYTF; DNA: TGCGCCAGCAGCTTGGCCAGGCCGGCGGAGGGTAGCTACACCTTC
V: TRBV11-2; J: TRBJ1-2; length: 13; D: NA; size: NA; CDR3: CASGDTLGSGYTF; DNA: TGTGCCAGTGGGGACACTCTCGGGTCTGGCTACACCTTC
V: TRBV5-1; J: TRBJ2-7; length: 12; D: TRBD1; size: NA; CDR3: CASSRGQGGQYF; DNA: TGCGCCAGCAGCCGCGGACAGGGAGGGCAGTACTTC
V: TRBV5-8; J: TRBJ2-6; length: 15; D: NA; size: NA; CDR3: CASSRHPSGANVLTF; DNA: TGTGCCAGCAGCAGACACCCCTCTGGGGCCAACGTCCTGACTTTC
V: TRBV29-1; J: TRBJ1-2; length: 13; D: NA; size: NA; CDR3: CSVEQGSGYGYTF; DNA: TGCAGCGTGGAGCAGGGGAGCGGCTATGGCTACACCTTC
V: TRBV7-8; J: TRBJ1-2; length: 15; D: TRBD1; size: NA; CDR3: CASSRDRGAGYGYTF; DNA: TGTGCCAGCAGTCGGGACAGGGGTGCTGGCTATGGCTACACCTTC
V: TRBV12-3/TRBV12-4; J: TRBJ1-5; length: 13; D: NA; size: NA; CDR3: CASSWGGDQPQHF; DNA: TGTGCCAGCAGTTGGGGGGGGGACCAGCCCCAGCATTTT
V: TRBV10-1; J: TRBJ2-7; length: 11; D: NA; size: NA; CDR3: CASRGRLLQYF; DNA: TGCGCCAGCAGGGGGAGGCTCTTGCAGTACTTC
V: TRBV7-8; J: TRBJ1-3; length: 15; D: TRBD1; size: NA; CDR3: CASSRDRFSGNTIYF; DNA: TGTGCCAGCAGCAGGGACAGGTTCTCTGGAAACACCATATATTTT